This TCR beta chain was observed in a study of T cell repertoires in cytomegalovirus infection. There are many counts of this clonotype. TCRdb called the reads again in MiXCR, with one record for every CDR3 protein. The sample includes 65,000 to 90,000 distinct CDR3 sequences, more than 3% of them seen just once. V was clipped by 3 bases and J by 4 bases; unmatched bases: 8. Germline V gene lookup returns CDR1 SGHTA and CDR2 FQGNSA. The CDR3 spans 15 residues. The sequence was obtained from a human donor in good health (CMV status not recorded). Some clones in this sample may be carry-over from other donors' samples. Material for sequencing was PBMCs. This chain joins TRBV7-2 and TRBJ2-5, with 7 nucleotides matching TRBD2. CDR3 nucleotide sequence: TGTGCCAGCAGCTTTCCACTAGGCGGGAGAGAGACCCAGTACTTC. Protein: CASSFPLGGRETQYF.